This is a list of T cell receptor beta chains from one sample in a study of early T cells in non-severe SARS-CoV-2 infection. In TCRdb, the 5' RACE reads were re-called with MiXCR into one record per CDR3 protein. The table lists roughly 40,000 distinct CDR3 sequences, 6% to 7.5% of them singletons. Sequencing used whole blood. These TCRs come from an adult who was a healthcare worker with PCR-confirmed SARS-CoV-2 infection or an uninfected control (not recorded which). The conserved cysteine and the conserved F or W are not part of the CDR3 here. Each record gives: clone size, V gene, CDR3 protein. Only part of the rows carry a size: once, few, many, or a class if the clone is expanded.

few TRBV18 ASSPLGNTEAF
- TRBV6-1 ASSTLAGGAYEQY
- TRBV29-1 SVIASGVNEQF
few TRBV3-1 ASSQKSLAGRQY
- TRBV20-1 SARDHPHEAGAGNTEAF
many TRBV7-8 ASNPSAYSNQPQH
many TRBV6-6 ASSYSPEQAYEQY
- TRBV6-1 ASRGAGAQSPTDTQY
many TRBV6-2/TRBV6-3 ASTGGPLSGANVLT
few TRBV7-9 ASSPTGGVDYEQY
many TRBV7-9 ASSLRGQGSFSGNTIY
few TRBV6-2/TRBV6-3 ASSSRDGSSYNEQF
few TRBV3-1 ASRTASGANVLT
- TRBV11-3 ASSPRDRGIDTQY
few TRBV28 ATHLGRADTQY
- TRBV10-3 AITMDQLGNTIY